Listed below are T cell receptor beta chains from one sample, sequenced in a study of beta chain features in type 1 diabetes. TCRdb's copy holds only in-frame clones and misses some; the assay was immunoSEQ multiplex PCR. The sample consists of 300,000 or so clones, roughly 14% of them appearing once. Sequenced input: naive CD4+ T cells from blood. Receptors originate from a woman under 30 with type 1 diabetes. Both conserved end residues are part of each CDR3. D genes are given only for firm matches. Size is stated for part of the rows, as once, few or many counts, or as a class when the clone is expanded.

>TRBJ2-3|NA|TRBD1|TRBV5-1
CASSLGTGPYTDTQYF
TGCGCCAGCAGCCTGGGGACAGGGCCCTACACAGATACGCAGTATTTT
>TRBJ1-2|few|TRBD1|TRBV7-2
CASSERGLYGYTF
TGTGCCAGCAGCGAGAGGGGGCTGTATGGCTACACCTTC
>TRBJ1-1|few|NA|TRBV6-5
CASSSIDIEEAFF
TGTGCCAGCAGTTCCATTGATATCGAGGAAGCTTTCTTT
>TRBJ2-7|NA|TRBD2|TRBV10-3
CAISGRREGGDEQYF
TGTGCCATCAGTGGTAGGCGGGAGGGCGGCGACGAGCAGTACTTC
>TRBJ2-7|few|TRBD1|TRBV5-1
CASSPGQGFAPYEQYF
TGCGCCAGCAGCCCCGGACAGGGTTTCGCACCTTACGAGCAGTACTTC
>TRBJ1-2|NA|TRBD1|TRBV6-1
CASRETQGADGYTF
TGTGCCAGCAGGGAGACACAGGGGGCGGATGGCTACACCTTC
>TRBJ2-5|few|NA|TRBV5-1
CASSLAYQETQYF
TGCGCCAGCAGCTTGGCCTACCAAGAGACCCAGTACTTC
>TRBJ2-7|NA|TRBD2|TRBV28
CASSLSLGLAGGTEQYF
TGTGCCAGCAGTTTATCCCTAGGACTAGCGGGAGGGACCGAGCAGTACTTC
>TRBJ2-3|NA|NA|TRBV5-1
CASSLSAGTDTQYF
TGCGCCAGCAGCTTGTCTGCGGGCACAGATACGCAGTATTTT
>TRBJ2-3|NA|TRBD1|TRBV18
CASSPGQVPDTQYF
TGTGCCAGCTCACCGGGACAGGTACCAGATACGCAGTATTTT
>TRBJ1-5|NA|NA|TRBV21-1
CASSGTHSNQPQHF
TGTGCCAGCTCAGGAACCCATAGCAATCAGCCCCAGCATTTT
>TRBJ2-5|NA|NA|TRBV18
CASSPEPTALIVTKETQYF
TGTGCCAGCTCACCCGAGCCGACAGCTTTGATCGTGACCAAAGAGACCCAGTACTTC
>TRBJ2-3|few|NA|TRBV6-5
CASSRAGEGADTQYF
TGTGCCAGCAGTCGGGCGGGAGAGGGGGCAGATACGCAGTATTTT
>TRBJ2-5|NA|TRBD2|TRBV7-9
CASSPGLSVLTQETQYF
TGTGCCAGCAGCCCGGGACTATCGGTGTTAACGCAAGAGACCCAGTACTTC
>TRBJ2-6|NA|NA|TRBV4-1
CASSRFIGQRSSGANVLTF
TGCGCCAGCAGCCGGTTCATTGGACAGCGATCCTCTGGGGCCAACGTCCTGACTTTC
>TRBJ2-4|few|TRBD2|TRBV19
CASSVLPGGSKNIQYF
TGTGCCAGTAGTGTCCTGCCGGGAGGATCCAAAAACATTCAGTACTTC
>TRBJ2-5|few|NA|TRBV11-3
CASGERQETQYF
TGTGCCAGCGGGGAGCGGCAAGAGACCCAGTACTTC
>TRBJ2-6|NA|TRBD1|TRBV7-2
CASSLEVTGWTGANVLTF
TGTGCCAGCAGCTTAGAGGTGACAGGGTGGACTGGGGCCAACGTCCTGACTTTC
>TRBJ2-1|NA|TRBD2|TRBV19
CASSLVLSGLSSYNEQFF
TGTGCCAGTAGTCTAGTCCTTAGCGGGCTAAGCTCCTACAATGAGCAGTTCTTC
>TRBJ2-7|NA|NA|TRBV4-2
CASSQAREQYF
TGTGCCAGCAGCCAAGCTCGCGAGCAGTACTTC
>TRBJ2-2|NA|TRBD1|TRBV28
CASSSPRGPTGELFF
TGTGCCAGCAGTTCTCCCAGGGGGCCCACCGGGGAGCTGTTTTTT
>TRBJ2-1|few|NA|TRBV9
CASSVDAVSYNEQFF
TGTGCCAGCAGCGTAGATGCGGTATCCTACAATGAGCAGTTCTTC
>TRBJ1-5|few|NA|TRBV5-1
CASSLAGDQPQHF
TGCGCCAGCAGCTTGGCCGGGGATCAGCCCCAGCATTTT
>TRBJ2-3|few|TRBD2|TRBV5-1
CASSLVGGSTDTQYF
TGCGCCAGCAGCTTGGTGGGAGGGAGCACAGATACGCAGTATTTT
>TRBJ1-5|NA|TRBD1|TRBV19
CASSIGFRDRSNQPQHF
TGTGCCAGTAGTATAGGGTTCCGGGACAGAAGCAATCAGCCCCAGCATTTT
>TRBJ2-1|NA|NA|TRBV7-2
CASSLDGNNEQFF
TGTGCCAGCAGCTTAGACGGGAACAATGAGCAGTTCTTC
>TRBJ1-2|few|TRBD1|TRBV18
CASSPSAQGAEGYTF
TGTGCCAGCTCACCATCCGCACAGGGGGCGGAGGGCTACACCTTC
>TRBJ2-3|NA|NA|TRBV30
CAWSVSQDTQYF
TGTGCCTGGAGTGTATCACAAGATACGCAGTATTTT
>TRBJ2-1|NA|NA|TRBV7-7
CASSLDGNHNEQFF
TGTGCCAGCAGCCTCGACGGGAATCACAATGAGCAGTTCTTC
>TRBJ2-5|NA|NA|TRBV5-1
CASSLEIGEETQYF
TGCGCCAGCAGCTTAGAAATCGGAGAAGAGACCCAGTACTTC
>TRBJ1-2|NA|NA|TRBV15
CATGHSLPYYGYTF
TGTGCCACCGGTCACAGTCTGCCCTACTATGGCTACACCTTC
>TRBJ2-1|NA|TRBD2|TRBV29-1
CSVGGSSYNEQFF
TGCAGCGTTGGCGGGAGCTCCTACAATGAGCAGTTCTTC
>TRBJ1-2|few|NA|TRBV29-1
CSVEDPVLNYGYTF
TGCAGCGTTGAAGATCCAGTCCTCAACTATGGCTACACCTTC
>TRBJ2-7|NA|NA|TRBV6-5
CASSEEGVYEQYF
TGTGCCAGCAGTGAGGAGGGAGTCTACGAGCAGTACTTC
>TRBJ2-7|few|TRBD1|TRBV7-9
CASSVQGASGEQYF
TGTGCCAGCAGCGTCCAGGGGGCGTCGGGCGAGCAGTACTTC
>TRBJ2-2|NA|TRBD1|TRBV27
CASSPFSGGFGELFF
TGTGCCAGCAGCCCTTTCTCAGGGGGTTTCGGGGAGCTGTTTTTT
>TRBJ2-2|few|TRBD1|TRBV7-7
CASSLVQGAAGELFF
TGTGCCAGCAGCTTAGTACAGGGGGCAGCCGGGGAGCTGTTTTTT
>TRBJ2-5|NA|TRBD2|TRBV28
CASSSLRTSGIGETQYF
TGTGCCAGCAGTTCCCTGAGGACTAGCGGGATAGGAGAGACCCAGTACTTC
>TRBJ1-5|NA|NA|TRBV5-1
CASSLSPGSNQPQHF
TGCGCCAGCAGCTTGTCCCCAGGTAGCAATCAGCCCCAGCATTTT
>TRBJ1-2|few|TRBD1|TRBV28
CATPTGNYGYTF
TGTGCCACACCGACAGGGAACTATGGCTACACCTTC
>TRBJ1-1|NA|NA|TRBV27
CASSSYFPADSTEAFF
TGTGCCAGCAGTTCTTACTTTCCGGCGGACAGTACTGAAGCTTTCTTT
>TRBJ2-3|NA|NA|TRBV28
CASFGSGTDTQYF
TGTGCCAGCTTTGGCAGCGGGACAGATACGCAGTATTTT
>TRBJ2-1|few|TRBD2|TRBV13
CASSFSSGRTYNEQFF
TGTGCCAGCAGCTTTTCTAGCGGGAGGACGTACAATGAGCAGTTCTTC
>TRBJ2-2|NA|TRBD2|TRBV5-4
CASSSTSAITGELFF
TGTGCCAGCAGCTCGACTAGCGCTATCACCGGGGAGCTGTTTTTT
>TRBJ2-5|few|NA|TRBV27
CASRFTTGQETQYF
TGTGCCAGCAGATTTACGACAGGACAAGAGACCCAGTACTTC
>TRBJ2-5|few|NA|TRBV7-3
CASSPRETQYF
TGTGCCAGCAGCCCCCGAGAGACCCAGTACTTC
>TRBJ2-4|NA|TRBD2|TRBV7-9
CASSSVAGGGIQYF
TGTGCCAGCAGCTCCGTAGCGGGTGGAGGGATTCAGTACTTC
>TRBJ2-1|NA|TRBD2|TRBV5-6
CASSFRGAGWGNEQFF
TGTGCCAGCAGCTTCCGTGGAGCGGGGTGGGGCAATGAGCAGTTCTTC
>TRBJ2-1|NA|NA|TRBV27
CASSLSRDPYNEQFF
TGTGCCAGCAGTTTATCGCGGGATCCCTACAATGAGCAGTTCTTC
>TRBJ2-3|few|TRBD2|TRBV11-3
CASSLRAGGDTQYF
TGTGCCAGCAGCTTACGAGCGGGAGGGGATACGCAGTATTTT
>TRBJ2-7|few|TRBD1|TRBV7-2
CASSARQGYEQYF
TGTGCCAGCAGCGCCCGACAGGGGTACGAGCAGTACTTC
>TRBJ1-1|NA|TRBD1|TRBV4-3
CASSPRTGGGTEAFF
TGCGCCAGCAGCCCTCGGACAGGGGGCGGCACTGAAGCTTTCTTT
>TRBJ2-2|few|NA|TRBV7-3
CASSSLGVEANTGELFF
TGTGCCAGCAGCTCCCTTGGTGTCGAGGCGAACACCGGGGAGCTGTTTTTT
>TRBJ2-7|NA|NA|TRBV30
CAWGGLYEQYF
TGTGCCTGGGGGGGCCTTTACGAGCAGTACTTC
>TRBJ2-1|few|NA|TRBV20-1
CSAHSYNEQFF
TGCAGTGCTCACAGCTACAATGAGCAGTTCTTC